Included here is one TCR beta chain sequence, with context. Its matching antigen is unknown. RNA transcripts yielded amplified TCR beta CDR3 regions. The HTBI set primed first-round TCR CDR3 RT-PCR. TCRdb itself ran the multiplex PCR reads through MiXCR, one entry per CDR3 protein. The sample comprises a few hundred thousand distinct CDR3 sequences, approximately 44% of which are singletons, and around 8% rests with the top ten. When ophthalmopathy did not progress within 18 months, Graves' hyperthyroidism was considered stable. The germline gives CDR1 SGHTA, CDR2 FQGNSA. The V gene lost 1 base and the J gene lost 9 bases, with 16 bases spanning the gap. The CDR3 contains 15 residues. This sample is part of a study of T cells in Graves' hyperthyroidism and ophthalmopathy. Study results and limitations: Blood also carried most thyroid clonotypes expanded above 0.001. Model predictions of ophthalmopathy came a median approximately 6 months before onset.

What was sequenced was peripheral blood or thyroid tissue (not recorded which). The origin of this receptor is a woman aged 18-35 years with Graves' hyperthyroidism. V is TRBV7-2 and J is TRBJ1-3; unclear D gene. CDR3 in DNA: TGTGCCAGCAGCTTAGGGGATCGCGGGAGGGCCACCATATATTTT. Translating gives CASSLGDRGRATIYF.